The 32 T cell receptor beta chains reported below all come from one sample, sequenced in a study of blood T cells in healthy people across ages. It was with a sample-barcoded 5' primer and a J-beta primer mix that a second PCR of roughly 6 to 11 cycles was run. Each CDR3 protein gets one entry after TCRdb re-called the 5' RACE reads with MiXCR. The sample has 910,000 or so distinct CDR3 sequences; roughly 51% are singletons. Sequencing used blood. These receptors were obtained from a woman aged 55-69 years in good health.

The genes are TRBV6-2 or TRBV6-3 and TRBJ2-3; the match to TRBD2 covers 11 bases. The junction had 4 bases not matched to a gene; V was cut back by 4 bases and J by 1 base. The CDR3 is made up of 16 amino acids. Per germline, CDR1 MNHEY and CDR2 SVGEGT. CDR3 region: CASSSWTSGRTDTQYF. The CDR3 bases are TGTGCCAGCAGTTCCTGGACTAGCGGGCGCACAGATACGCAGTATTTT.

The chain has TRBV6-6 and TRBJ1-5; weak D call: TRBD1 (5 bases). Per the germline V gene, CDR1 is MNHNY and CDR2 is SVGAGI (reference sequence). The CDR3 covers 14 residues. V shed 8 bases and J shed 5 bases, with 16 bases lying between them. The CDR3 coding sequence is TGTGCCAGCTCCCAGGGCAGGCTCCATCAGCCCCAGCATTTT. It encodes CASSQGRLHQPQHF.

The CDR3 DNA reads as TGTGCCACCAGCGGACTTGACAGGGGCCTGAGGGAGCAGTACTTC. Translated: CATSGLDRGLREQYF. The chain links TRBV15 to TRBJ2-7, with 8 bases identical to TRBD1. The ends lost 5 bases at V and 7 bases at J; junction bases unmatched: 13. Per germline, CDR1 LNHNV and CDR2 YYDKDF (reference sequence). This CDR3 region has 15 residues. The variable domain in full, with the rest retrieved from reference TRBV15 and TRBJ2-7, is DAMVIQNPRYQVTQFGKPVTLSCSQTLNHNVMYWYQQKSSQAPKLLFHYYDKDFNNEADTPDNFQSRRPNTSFCFLDIRSPGLGDTAMYLCATSGLDRGLREQYFGPGTRLTVT.

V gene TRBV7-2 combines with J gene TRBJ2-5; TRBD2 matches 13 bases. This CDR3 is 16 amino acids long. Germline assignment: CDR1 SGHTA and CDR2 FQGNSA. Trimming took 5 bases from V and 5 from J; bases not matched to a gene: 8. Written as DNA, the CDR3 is TGTGCCAGCAGCCTAAGACTAGCGGGAGGATGGGAGACCCAGTACTTC. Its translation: CASSLRLAGGWETQYF.

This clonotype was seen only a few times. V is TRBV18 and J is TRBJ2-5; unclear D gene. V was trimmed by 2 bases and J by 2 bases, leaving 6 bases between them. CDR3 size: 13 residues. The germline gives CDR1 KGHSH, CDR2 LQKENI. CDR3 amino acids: CASSPAGQETQYF. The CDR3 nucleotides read TGTGCCAGCTCACCAGCCGGGCAAGAGACCCAGTACTTC.

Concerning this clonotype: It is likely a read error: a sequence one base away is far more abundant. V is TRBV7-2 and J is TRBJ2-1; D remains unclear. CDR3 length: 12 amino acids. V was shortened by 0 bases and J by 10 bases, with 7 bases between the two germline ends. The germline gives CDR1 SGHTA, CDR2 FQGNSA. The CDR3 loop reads CASSLASYEQFF. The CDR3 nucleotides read TGTGCCAGCAGCTTAGCGTCCTACGAGCAGTTCTTC.

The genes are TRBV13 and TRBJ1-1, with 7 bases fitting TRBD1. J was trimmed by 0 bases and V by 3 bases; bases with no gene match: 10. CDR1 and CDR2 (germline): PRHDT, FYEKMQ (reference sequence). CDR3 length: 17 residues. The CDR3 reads CASSFTWTGMLNTEAFF. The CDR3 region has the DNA TGTGCCAGCAGCTTCACTTGGACAGGAATGTTGAACACTGAAGCTTTCTTT.

The CDR3 coding sequence is TGTGCCAGTAGTATAGGGTTTGATTACGAGCAGTACTTC. It codes for CASSIGFDYEQYF. The chain uses TRBV19 and TRBJ2-7, with D hard to call. The V and J ends lost 1 base and 4 bases respectively, with 8 bases between them. The germline V gene encodes CDR1 LNHDA and CDR2 SQIVND (reference sequence). This CDR3 contains 13 residues.

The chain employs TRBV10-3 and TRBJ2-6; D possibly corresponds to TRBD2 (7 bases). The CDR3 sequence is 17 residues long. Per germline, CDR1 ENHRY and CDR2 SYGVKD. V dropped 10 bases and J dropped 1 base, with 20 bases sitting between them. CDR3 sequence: CATRGGVVLSGANVLTF. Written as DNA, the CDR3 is TGTGCCACACGAGGGGGGGTGGTGTTATCTGGGGCCAACGTCCTGACTTTC.

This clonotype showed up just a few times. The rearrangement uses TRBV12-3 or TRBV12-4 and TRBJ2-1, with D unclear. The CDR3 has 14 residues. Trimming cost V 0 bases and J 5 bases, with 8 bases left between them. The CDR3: CASSLALRNNEQFF. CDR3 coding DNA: TGTGCCAGCAGTTTAGCGCTCAGGAACAATGAGCAGTTCTTC.

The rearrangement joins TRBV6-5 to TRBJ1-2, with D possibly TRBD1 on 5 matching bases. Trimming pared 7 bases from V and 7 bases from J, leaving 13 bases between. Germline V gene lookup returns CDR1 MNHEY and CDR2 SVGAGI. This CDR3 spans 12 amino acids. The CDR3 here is CASKPGPGGYTF. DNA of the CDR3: TGTGCCAGCAAGCCGGGGCCCGGTGGCTACACCTTC.

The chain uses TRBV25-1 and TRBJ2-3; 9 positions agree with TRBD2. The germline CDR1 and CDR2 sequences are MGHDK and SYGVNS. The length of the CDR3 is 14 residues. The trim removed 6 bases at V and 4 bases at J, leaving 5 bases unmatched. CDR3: CASRHSGSADTQYF. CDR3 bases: TGTGCCAGCAGGCATAGCGGGAGCGCAGATACGCAGTATTTT.

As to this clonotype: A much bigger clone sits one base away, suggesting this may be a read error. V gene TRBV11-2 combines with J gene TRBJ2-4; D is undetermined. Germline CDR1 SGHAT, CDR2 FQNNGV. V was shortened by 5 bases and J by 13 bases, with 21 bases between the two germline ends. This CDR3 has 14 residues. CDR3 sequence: CASSSSRPTYGQYF. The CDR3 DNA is TGTGCCAGCAGCAGTAGCCGACCTACCTACGGGCAGTACTTC. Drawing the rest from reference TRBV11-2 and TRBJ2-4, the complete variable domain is EAGVAQSPRYKIIEKRQSVAFWCNPISGHATLYWYQQILGQGPKLLIQFQNNGVVDDSQLPKDRFSAERLKGVDSTLKIQPAKLEDSAVYLCASSSSRPTYGQYFGAGTRLSVL.

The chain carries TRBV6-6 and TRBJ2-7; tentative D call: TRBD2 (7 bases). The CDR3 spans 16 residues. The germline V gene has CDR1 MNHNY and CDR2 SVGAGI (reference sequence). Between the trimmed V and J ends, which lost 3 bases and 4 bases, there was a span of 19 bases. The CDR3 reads CASSYSWGGGLYEQYF. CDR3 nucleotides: TGTGCCAGCAGTTATTCTTGGGGCGGGGGCCTTTACGAGCAGTACTTC.

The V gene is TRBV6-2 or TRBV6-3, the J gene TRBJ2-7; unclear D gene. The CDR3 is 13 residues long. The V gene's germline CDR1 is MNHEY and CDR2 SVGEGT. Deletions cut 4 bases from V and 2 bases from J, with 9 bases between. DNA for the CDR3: TGTGCCAGCAGTTCGGCCACCCCCTACGAGCAGTACTTC. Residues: CASSSATPYEQYF.

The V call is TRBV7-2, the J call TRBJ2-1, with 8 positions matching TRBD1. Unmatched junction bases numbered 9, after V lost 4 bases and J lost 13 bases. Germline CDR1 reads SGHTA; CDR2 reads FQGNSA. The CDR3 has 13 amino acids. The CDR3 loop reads CASSSTGGETQFF. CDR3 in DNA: TGTGCCAGCAGCTCCACAGGGGGTGAGACCCAGTTCTTC.

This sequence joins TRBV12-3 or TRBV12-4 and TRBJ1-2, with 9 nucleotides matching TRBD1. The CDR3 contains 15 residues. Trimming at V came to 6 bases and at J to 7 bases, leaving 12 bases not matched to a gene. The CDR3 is CASRQITGGEGGYTF. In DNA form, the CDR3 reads TGTGCCAGCAGACAGATAACAGGGGGCGAAGGTGGCTACACCTTC.

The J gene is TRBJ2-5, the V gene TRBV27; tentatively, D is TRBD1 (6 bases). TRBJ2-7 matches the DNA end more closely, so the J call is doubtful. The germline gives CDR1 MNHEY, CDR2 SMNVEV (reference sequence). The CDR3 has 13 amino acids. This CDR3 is CAPGYQGTGEQYF. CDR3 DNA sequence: TGTGCCCCCGGTTATCAGGGGACCGGCGAGCAGTACTTC.

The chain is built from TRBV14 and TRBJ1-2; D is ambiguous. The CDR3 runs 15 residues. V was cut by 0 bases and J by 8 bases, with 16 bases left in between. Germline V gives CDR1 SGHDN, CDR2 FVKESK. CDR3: CASSQDQTGMRGYTF. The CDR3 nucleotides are TGTGCCAGCAGCCAAGACCAGACCGGGATGAGAGGCTACACCTTC.

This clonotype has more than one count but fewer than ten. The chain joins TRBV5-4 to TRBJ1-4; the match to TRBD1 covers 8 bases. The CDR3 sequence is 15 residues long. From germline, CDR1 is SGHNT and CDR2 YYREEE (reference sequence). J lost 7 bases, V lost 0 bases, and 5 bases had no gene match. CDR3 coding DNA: TGTGCCAGCAGCTTGGAGCGACAGGGGTTTGAAAAACTGTTTTTT. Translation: CASSLERQGFEKLFF.

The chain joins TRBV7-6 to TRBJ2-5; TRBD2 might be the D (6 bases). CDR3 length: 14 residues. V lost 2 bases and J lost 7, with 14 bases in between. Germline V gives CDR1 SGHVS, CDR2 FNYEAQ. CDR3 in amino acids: CASSLSGLGGTQYF. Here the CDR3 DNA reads TGTGCCAGCAGCTTATCGGGACTCGGGGGGACCCAGTACTTC.

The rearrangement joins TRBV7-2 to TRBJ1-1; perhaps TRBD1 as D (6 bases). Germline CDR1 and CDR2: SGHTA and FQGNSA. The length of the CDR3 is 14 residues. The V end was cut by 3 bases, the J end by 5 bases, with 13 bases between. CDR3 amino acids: CASSLRGEWTEAFF. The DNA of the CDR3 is TGTGCCAGCAGCTTGAGGGGGGAGTGGACTGAAGCTTTCTTT.

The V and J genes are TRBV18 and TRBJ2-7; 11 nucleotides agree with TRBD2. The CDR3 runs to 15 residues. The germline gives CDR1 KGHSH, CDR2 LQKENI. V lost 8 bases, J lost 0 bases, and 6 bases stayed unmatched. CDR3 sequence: CASAGTSGRSYEQYF. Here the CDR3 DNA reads TGTGCCAGCGCGGGGACTAGCGGACGCTCCTACGAGCAGTACTTC. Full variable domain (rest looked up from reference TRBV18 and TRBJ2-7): NAGVMQNPRHLVRRRGQEARLRCSPMKGHSHVYWYRQLPEEGLKFMVYLQKENIIDESGMPKERFSAEFPKEGPSILRIQQVVRGDSAAYFCASAGTSGRSYEQYFGPGTRLTVT.

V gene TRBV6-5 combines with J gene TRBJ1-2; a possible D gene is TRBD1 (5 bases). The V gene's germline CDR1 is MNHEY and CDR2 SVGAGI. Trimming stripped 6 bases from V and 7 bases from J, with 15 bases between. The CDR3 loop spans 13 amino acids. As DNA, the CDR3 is TGTGCCAGCAGCCAAAGACAGATTCCTGGCTACACCTTC. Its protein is CASSQRQIPGYTF.

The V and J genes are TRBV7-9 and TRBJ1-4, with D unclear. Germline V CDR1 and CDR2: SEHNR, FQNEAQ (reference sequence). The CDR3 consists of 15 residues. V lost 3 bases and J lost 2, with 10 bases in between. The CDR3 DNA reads TGTGCCAGCAGCTTTTTTGCAGCGACTAATGAAAAACTGTTTTTT. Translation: CASSFFAATNEKLFF.

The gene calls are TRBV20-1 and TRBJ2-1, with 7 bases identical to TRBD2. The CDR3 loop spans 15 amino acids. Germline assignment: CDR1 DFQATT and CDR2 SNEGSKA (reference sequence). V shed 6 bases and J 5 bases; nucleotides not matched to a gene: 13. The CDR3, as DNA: TGCAGTGCCCCTCGTCCGGGACTACGACACAATGAGCAGTTCTTC. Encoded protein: CSAPRPGLRHNEQFF.

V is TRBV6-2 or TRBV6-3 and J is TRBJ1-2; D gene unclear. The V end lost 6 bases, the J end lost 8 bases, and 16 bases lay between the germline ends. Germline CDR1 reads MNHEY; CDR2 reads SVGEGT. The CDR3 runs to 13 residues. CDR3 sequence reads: CASRPVPWEGYTF. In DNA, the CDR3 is TGTGCCAGCAGACCGGTCCCATGGGAGGGCTACACCTTC.

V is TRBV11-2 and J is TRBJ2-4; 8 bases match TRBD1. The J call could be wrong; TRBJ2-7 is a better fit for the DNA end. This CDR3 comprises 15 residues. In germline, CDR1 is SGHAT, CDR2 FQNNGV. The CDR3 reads CASSLGTGQGYEQYF. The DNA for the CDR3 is TGTGCCAGCAGCTTAGGAACCGGACAGGGCTACGAGCAGTACTTC.

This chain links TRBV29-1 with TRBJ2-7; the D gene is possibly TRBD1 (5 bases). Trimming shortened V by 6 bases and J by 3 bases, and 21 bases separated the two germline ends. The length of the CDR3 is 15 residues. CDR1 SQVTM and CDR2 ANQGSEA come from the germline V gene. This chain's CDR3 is CSVKGRQGNNYEQYF. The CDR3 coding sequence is TGCAGCGTAAAAGGGCGCCAGGGAAATAACTACGAGCAGTACTTC.

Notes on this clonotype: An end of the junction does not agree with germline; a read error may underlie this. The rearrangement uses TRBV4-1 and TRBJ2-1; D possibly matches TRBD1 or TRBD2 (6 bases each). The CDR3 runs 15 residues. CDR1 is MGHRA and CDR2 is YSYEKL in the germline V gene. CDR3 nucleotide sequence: TGCGCCAGCAGCCCAGGGAGGAGGGGGTTCACTGAGCAGTTCTTT. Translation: CASSPGRRGFTEQFF.

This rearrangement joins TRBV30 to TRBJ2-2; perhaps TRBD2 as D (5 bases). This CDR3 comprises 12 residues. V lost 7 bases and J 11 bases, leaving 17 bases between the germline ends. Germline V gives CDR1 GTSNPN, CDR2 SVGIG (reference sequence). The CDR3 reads CAFQTLGDELFF. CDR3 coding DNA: TGTGCCTTTCAGACTCTGGGAGATGAGCTGTTTTTT.

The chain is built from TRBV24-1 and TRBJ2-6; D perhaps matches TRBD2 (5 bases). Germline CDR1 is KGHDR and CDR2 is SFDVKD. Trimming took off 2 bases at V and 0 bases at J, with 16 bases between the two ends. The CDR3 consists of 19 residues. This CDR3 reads CATSDSDYYKSSGANVLTF. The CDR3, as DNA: TGTGCCACCAGTGATTCTGACTACTATAAGAGCTCTGGGGCCAACGTCCTGACTTTC.